This T cell receptor beta chain was retrieved from a study of vaccination effects on CD4 cells after COVID-19. Using viral peptide pools, the ViraFEST assay grew out antigen-specific CD4+ T cells prior to sequencing. The culture ran for roughly ten days before CD4+ T cells were isolated. Nucleocapsid antibodies stayed negative before and after vaccination, showing no earlier SARS-CoV-2 infection. Roughly 2.1 million PBMC were seeded per well and grown in the presence of around 10 IU/ml IL-2 and around 11 ug/ml peptides. Germline V gene data show CDR1 as MNHEY and CDR2 as SVGAGI. V shed 6 bases, J shed 1 base, and the junction held 11 bases outside the gene matches. The CDR3 is made up of 16 amino acids. This clone was detected once. Its antigen is as yet unknown. Study results and limitations: Pronounced clonal contraction occurred in clones induced by infection and by vaccine late after vaccination. Only 1 of 255 vaccine-induced clones from healthy vaccinees cross-reacted with common cold coronaviruses.

Only in-frame clones appear in the TCRdb table, and some are missing; sequencing was by immunoSEQ multiplex PCR. The sample lists tens of thousands of clones, roughly 76% occurring once. The rearrangement joins TRBV6-5 to TRBJ2-7, with 8 bases aligning to TRBD2. The receptor comes from a human donor who received a COVID-19 vaccine. The sample was CD4+ T cells from PBMCs cultured with SARS-CoV-2 spike peptides, taken before COVID-19 vaccination. The CDR3 loop is CASSYKVGGASYEQYF. The CDR3 nucleotides read TGTGCCAGCAGCTACAAGGTCGGGGGGGCGTCCTACGAGCAGTACTTC.